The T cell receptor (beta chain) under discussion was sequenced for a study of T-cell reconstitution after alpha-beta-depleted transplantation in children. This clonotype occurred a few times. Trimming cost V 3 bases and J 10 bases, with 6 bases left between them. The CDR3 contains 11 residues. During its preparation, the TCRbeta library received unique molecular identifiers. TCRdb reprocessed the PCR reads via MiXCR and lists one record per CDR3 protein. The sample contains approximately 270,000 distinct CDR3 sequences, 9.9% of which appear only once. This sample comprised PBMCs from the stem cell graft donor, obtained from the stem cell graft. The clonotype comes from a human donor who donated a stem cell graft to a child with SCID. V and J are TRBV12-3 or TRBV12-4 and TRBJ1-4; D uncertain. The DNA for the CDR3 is TGTGCCAGCAGTTTGGTCGGAAAACTGTTTTTT. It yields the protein CASSLVGKLFF.